The rows below give T cell receptor beta chains drawn from one sample of a study of blood T cell repertoires in COVID-19. Assay used: immunoSEQ multiplex PCR; TCRdb lists only in-frame clones, some missing. Seen here are about 240,000 clones, under 90% observed once, and the top ten hold around 3.3%. The sequenced sample was PBMCs or T cells enriched from blood (not recorded which). Receptors were obtained from a middle-aged woman who had been exposed to COVID-19. Both conserved end residues are part of each CDR3. D genes are given only for firm matches. Not all rows give a size; the values are once, few, many and, for expanded clones, a class.

V,size,D,J,CDR3,DNA
TRBV30,few,TRBD2,TRBJ2-5,CAWSTSQGLAGGLQETQYF,TGTGCCTGGAGTACGTCACAAGGACTAGCGGGGGGGCTACAAGAGACCCAGTACTTC
TRBV5-4,.,TRBD2,TRBJ2-3,CASSPGTSGEDTQYF,TGTGCCAGCAGCCCCGGGACTAGCGGGGAGGATACGCAGTATTTT
TRBV6-1,.,.,TRBJ1-5,CASSERVRQGRNQPQHF,TGTGCCAGCAGTGAAAGAGTACGGCAGGGTCGCAATCAGCCCCAGCATTTT
TRBV7-9,.,TRBD2,TRBJ2-1,CASSFSAGGRSDEQFF,TGTGCCAGCAGCTTTTCAGCGGGGGGTCGATCGGATGAGCAGTTCTTC
TRBV18,.,TRBD1,TRBJ1-1,CASSPNRQGADTEAFF,TGTGCCAGCTCACCGAATCGACAGGGGGCGGACACTGAAGCTTTCTTT
TRBV5-4,once,.,TRBJ2-5,CASSLSGASRETQYF,TGTGCCAGCAGCTTGAGTGGGGCCTCTCGGGAGACCCAGTACTTC
TRBV19,.,.,TRBJ1-3,CASRRESGVSGNTIYF,TGTGCCAGCCGGCGGGAATCAGGAGTCTCTGGAAACACCATATATTTT
TRBV11-2,.,.,TRBJ1-1,CASSFNMNTEAFF,TGTGCCAGCAGCTTTAACATGAACACTGAAGCTTTCTTT
TRBV5-1,.,.,TRBJ1-4,CASSLSGTNEKLFF,TGCGCCAGCAGCTTGTCCGGGACTAATGAAAAACTGTTTTTT
TRBV29-1,.,TRBD1,TRBJ1-2,CSAASAGGRGYTF,TGCAGCGCCGCGTCGGCAGGGGGCAGGGGCTACACCTTC
TRBV15,.,TRBD1,TRBJ1-3,CATSRDLLSGQGAAGNTIYF,TGTGCCACCAGCAGAGATCTATTAAGCGGACAGGGGGCTGCTGGAAACACCATATATTTT
TRBV5-8,.,.,TRBJ1-4,CASSLVTAEKLFF,TGTGCCAGCAGCTTGGTGACAGCAGAAAAACTGTTTTTT
TRBV29-1,.,TRBD1,TRBJ1-2,CSVERGTGVSYGYTF,TGCAGCGTTGAAAGAGGGACAGGGGTGAGCTATGGCTACACCTTC
TRBV12-5,.,TRBD1,TRBJ2-7,CASGFDRGLLGAPYEQYF,TGTGCTAGTGGTTTTGACAGGGGACTCCTTGGGGCCCCCTACGAGCAGTACTTC
TRBV5-1,.,TRBD2,TRBJ2-3,CASSPLTGGLTDTQYF,TGCGCCAGCAGTCCCCTGACGGGGGGGCTGACAGATACGCAGTATTTT
TRBV5-6,.,.,TRBJ1-6,CASSKDRRPNNSPLHF,TGTGCCAGCAGCAAAGACAGGAGGCCGAATAATTCACCCCTCCACTTT
TRBV18,.,.,TRBJ1-5,CASSPGQDQPQHF,TGTGCCAGCTCACCGGGGCAGGATCAGCCCCAGCATTTT
TRBV11-2,.,.,TRBJ2-4,CASSLVGLNIQYF,TGTGCCAGCAGCTTAGTCGGACTCAATATTCAGTACTTC
TRBV28,.,TRBD1,TRBJ1-6,CASSSGTGVSHSPLHF,TGTGCCAGCAGCTCCGGGACAGGAGTCTCCCATTCACCCCTCCACTTT
TRBV7-2,.,.,TRBJ1-4,CASSLGGPGEKLFF,TGTGCCAGCAGCTTGGGGGGGCCAGGCGAAAAACTGTTTTTT
TRBV5-1,.,TRBD1,TRBJ2-2,CASGQGASGELFF,TGCGCCAGCGGACAGGGGGCGAGCGGGGAGCTGTTTTTT
TRBV29-1,.,TRBD1,TRBJ2-5,CSVPRGQETQYF,TGCAGCGTCCCCAGGGGGCAGGAGACCCAGTACTTC
TRBV9,.,TRBD1,TRBJ1-6,CASSPWDRRNDSPLHF,TGTGCCAGCAGCCCTTGGGACAGGAGAAACGATTCACCCCTCCACTTT
TRBV6-1,.,.,TRBJ1-5,CASSEVGRDQPQHF,TGTGCCAGCAGTGAAGTTGGGAGAGATCAGCCCCAGCATTTT
TRBV3-1/TRBV3-2,once,.,TRBJ2-7,CASSQQGHEQYF,TGTGCCAGCAGCCAGCAGGGGCACGAGCAGTACTTC
TRBV5-6,once,.,TRBJ2-5,CASSPWAEGETQYF,TGTGCCAGCAGCCCCTGGGCGGAGGGAGAGACCCAGTACTTC
TRBV6-5,.,.,TRBJ2-7,CASSSRAREQYF,TGTGCCAGCAGTTCCAGGGCCCGGGAGCAGTACTTC
TRBV9,.,.,TRBJ2-4,CASSVGETSKNIQYF,TGTGCCAGCAGCGTAGGGGAGACGTCTAAAAACATTCAGTACTTC
TRBV7-9,.,.,TRBJ2-7,CASSLFASYEQYF,TGTGCCAGCAGCTTATTTGCCAGCTACGAGCAGTACTTC
TRBV9,.,TRBD2,TRBJ2-7,CASSVAASGEYEQYF,TGTGCCAGCAGCGTAGCAGCTAGCGGAGAATACGAGCAGTACTTC
TRBV3-1/TRBV3-2,few,.,TRBJ2-5,CASSQDLFFRETQYF,TGTGCCAGCAGCCAAGACCTCTTCTTTCGAGAGACCCAGTACTTC
TRBV6-5,.,.,TRBJ1-1,CASSYENEAFF,TGTGCCAGCAGTTACGAGAATGAAGCTTTCTTT
TRBV28,.,.,TRBJ1-1,CASSLRSPSGNTEAFF,TGTGCCAGCAGTCTCCGAAGCCCCTCTGGGAACACTGAAGCTTTCTTT
TRBV7-2,.,TRBD2,TRBJ2-5,CASSSKVSGGWETQYF,TGTGCCAGCAGCTCCAAAGTTAGCGGGGGGTGGGAGACCCAGTACTTC
TRBV24-1,.,TRBD1,TRBJ1-6,CATSDFPDRPMNYNSPLHF,TGTGCCACCAGTGATTTCCCGGACAGGCCGATGAACTATAATTCACCCCTCCACTTT
TRBV11-2,.,.,TRBJ1-1,CASSKDPPGGAFF,TGTGCCAGCAGCAAGGACCCCCCCGGAGGAGCTTTCTTT
TRBV9,.,TRBD2,TRBJ2-1,CASSRAGGRYNEQFF,TGTGCCAGCAGCCGAGCGGGGGGGCGGTACAATGAGCAGTTCTTC
TRBV5-1,few,TRBD1,TRBJ1-4,CASSRGQGASNEKLFF,TGCGCCAGCAGCAGGGGACAGGGGGCTTCAAATGAAAAACTGTTTTTT
TRBV7-6,.,.,TRBJ1-2,CASSLEPDEGGYTF,TGTGCCAGCAGCTTAGAGCCCGATGAGGGCGGCTACACCTTC
TRBV4-2,.,TRBD2,TRBJ2-1,CASSQETTSGSEQFF,TGTGCCAGCAGCCAAGAGACGACTAGCGGATCCGAGCAGTTCTTC
TRBV6-4,.,.,TRBJ2-5,CASSAGLAPLLGQETQYF,TGTGCCAGCAGTGCTGGACTCGCACCACTCTTGGGGCAAGAGACCCAGTACTTC